Below, 9 T cell receptor beta chains from the same sample are listed, as sequenced in a study of cytomegalovirus exposure and HLA in healthy donors. The PCR employed 60 Vbeta primers together with 13 Jbeta primers. TCRdb's copy holds only in-frame clones and misses some; the assay was immunoSEQ multiplex PCR. The sample holds around 110,000 clones; about 68% are singletons and the top ten take 8% to 9.5%. Sample: PBMCs. The receptors originated from a middle-aged woman in good health and CMV-seropositive.

The rearrangement uses TRBV7-2 and TRBJ1-1, with 9 bases matching TRBD1. The V segment lost 1 base and the J segment 10 bases; nucleotides outside the gene matches: 7. The CDR3 contains 14 residues. Germline-derived CDR1 and CDR2 are SGHTA and FQGNSA. DNA for the CDR3: TGTGCCAGCAGCTTAGGGACCGGGACAGGGTTAGCTTTCTTT. Amino acid sequence: CASSLGTGTGLAFF.

The V and J genes are TRBV19 and TRBJ1-5; 7 nucleotides agree with TRBD1. The CDR3 has 12 amino acids. From germline, CDR1 is LNHDA and CDR2 SQIVND (reference sequence). Trimming removed 9 bases from V and 8 bases from J; junction bases left unmatched: 7. CDR3 DNA: TGTGCCAGCGAACAGGGGTTGGAGCCCCAGCATTTT. The encoded protein is CASEQGLEPQHF. The variable domain in full, with the rest retrieved from reference TRBV19 and TRBJ1-5, is DGGITQSPKYLFRKEGQNVTLSCEQNLNHDAMYWYRQDPGQGLRLIYYSQIVNDFQKGDIAEGYSVSREKKESFPLTVTSAQKNPTAFYLCASEQGLEPQHFGDGTRLSIL.

There are a few counts of this clone. This chain connects TRBV5-1 to TRBJ1-1; no clear D gene. The germline V gene has CDR1 SGHRS and CDR2 YFSETQ. V was pared by 0 bases and J by 0 bases, with 9 bases between. The CDR3 covers 15 residues. The CDR3, as DNA: TGCGCCAGCAGCTTGGGGGCAGGAATGAACACTGAAGCTTTCTTT. Translating gives CASSLGAGMNTEAFF.

This clone was detected a few times. Written as DNA, the CDR3 is TGTGCCAGCAGGAGAAGCGGGACCGAAGCTTCCTATGGCTACACCTTC. Amino acids: CASRRSGTEASYGYTF. J is TRBJ1-2 and V is TRBV28, with D tentatively TRBD1 (5 bases). The CDR3 loop spans 16 amino acids. Germline V gives CDR1 MDHEN, CDR2 SYDVKM. The germline V and J ends were trimmed by 6 bases and 4 bases, with 21 bases remaining between them.

The chain has TRBV27 and TRBJ2-1; TRBD2 agrees at 10 bases. The V segment lost 5 bases and the J segment 10 bases; nucleotides outside the gene matches: 5. Germline-derived CDR1 and CDR2 are MNHEY and SMNVEV (reference sequence). The CDR3 has 13 amino acids. The CDR3 protein is CASSARLAGEQFF. Written as DNA, the CDR3 is TGTGCCAGCAGTGCAAGACTAGCGGGCGAGCAGTTCTTC.

CDR3 sequence reads: CASSYGGAPYEQYF. The CDR3 DNA is TGTGCCAGCAGTTACGGGGGGGCCCCCTACGAGCAGTACTTC. The V and J genes are TRBV27 and TRBJ2-7; TRBD2 agrees at 8 bases. In germline, CDR1 is MNHEY, CDR2 SMNVEV (reference sequence). With V trimmed by 4 bases and J by 2 bases, 4 bases remained unmatched. This CDR3 is built from 14 residues.

This clone was found a few times. This sequence joins TRBV9 and TRBJ2-1, with 7 bases that match TRBD2. This CDR3 region has 15 residues. J was trimmed by 9 bases and V by 3 bases; bases with no gene match: 12. Germline assignment: CDR1 SGDLS and CDR2 YYNGEE. CDR3 in amino acids: CASSDRVGGPSEQFF. For the CDR3, the DNA is TGTGCCAGCAGCGATCGGGTGGGAGGGCCTAGTGAGCAGTTCTTC.

In its sample, this clone was seen once. One end of the junction does not line up with germline, which may come from a read error. The J gene is TRBJ2-2, the V gene TRBV7-7; a possible D gene is TRBD1 (6 bases). Per the germline V gene, CDR1 is SSHAT and CDR2 is FNYEAQ (reference sequence). The CDR3 covers 16 residues. The CDR3 protein is CASSPPGQLNTGELFF. The CDR3 bases are TGTGCTAGCAGCCCTCCGGGACAATTAAACACCGGGGAGCTGTTTTTT.

The CDR3 loop reads CASSLAGFIGYEQYF. As DNA, the CDR3 is TGTGCCAGCAGCTTGGCAGGGTTTATCGGCTACGAGCAGTACTTC. The chain employs TRBV7-8 and TRBJ2-7; tentatively, D is TRBD1 (5 bases). The V end lost 3 bases, the J end lost 3 bases, and 15 bases lay between the germline ends. CDR1 is SGHVS and CDR2 is FQNEAQ in the germline V gene. The CDR3 covers 15 residues. The complete variable domain, with remaining parts taken from reference TRBV7-8 and TRBJ2-7, reads GAGVSQSPRYKVAKRGQDVALRCDPISGHVSLFWYQQALGQGPEFLTYFQNEAQLDKSGLPSDRFFAERPEGSVSTLKIQRTQQEDSAVYLCASSLAGFIGYEQYFGPGTRLTVT.